The rows below give T cell receptor beta chains drawn from one sample of a study of CXCR3-negative and CXCR3-positive naive CD8 T cells. TCRdb re-called the 5' RACE reads and catalogs CDR3 proteins one per entry, DNA excluded. There are around 150,000 distinct CDR3 sequences in the sample, with approximately 0.4% held by the top ten. The sample was naive CXCR3+ CD8+ T cells from blood. The origin of the receptors is a human donor in good health. Some clones in this sample may be carry-over from other donors' samples. The CDR3 runs from the conserved cysteine through the conserved F or W.

v_call: TRBV28; j_call: TRBJ2-2; cdr3_aa: CASSFSGGGKVGEQFF
v_call: TRBV5-1; j_call: TRBJ2-7; cdr3_aa: CASSVPTTGQTSYEQYF
v_call: TRBV7-9; j_call: TRBJ2-5; cdr3_aa: CASRPSGGETQYF
v_call: TRBV29-1; j_call: TRBJ2-1; cdr3_aa: CSVRPGQGLSYNEQFF
v_call: TRBV7-9; j_call: TRBJ1-2; cdr3_aa: CASSFGLRMRDYGYTF
v_call: TRBV7-3; j_call: TRBJ2-1; cdr3_aa: CASSPSTAYNEQFF
v_call: TRBV11-2; j_call: TRBJ1-2; cdr3_aa: CASSLASAGRHGDYGYTF
v_call: TRBV20-1; j_call: TRBJ2-3; cdr3_aa: CSASRIHVREYTDTQYF
v_call: TRBV2; j_call: TRBJ2-2; cdr3_aa: CASSGSGGANGELFF
v_call: TRBV19; j_call: TRBJ2-7; cdr3_aa: CASSIGTSSYEQYF
v_call: TRBV11-1; j_call: TRBJ2-3; cdr3_aa: CASSLPGDVTQYF
v_call: TRBV4-1; j_call: TRBJ1-5; cdr3_aa: CASSQVMDSNQPQHF
v_call: TRBV20-1; j_call: TRBJ2-7; cdr3_aa: CSARGRDRVYYEQYF
v_call: TRBV7-9; j_call: TRBJ2-5; cdr3_aa: CASSLGEPDRKTQYF
v_call: TRBV28; j_call: TRBJ2-1; cdr3_aa: CASRPLLPGGFDEQFF
v_call: TRBV30; j_call: TRBJ2-1; cdr3_aa: CAWSPAGAEQFF
v_call: TRBV9; j_call: TRBJ1-4; cdr3_aa: CTSSIGHGPYEKLFF
v_call: TRBV7-9; j_call: TRBJ2-7; cdr3_aa: CASSSPTIYEQYF
v_call: TRBV9; j_call: TRBJ2-7; cdr3_aa: CASSVAGQNSYEQYF
v_call: TRBV4-1; j_call: TRBJ2-7; cdr3_aa: CASSSRPGQGTYEQYF
v_call: TRBV27; j_call: TRBJ2-1; cdr3_aa: CASSLGGAGLQFF
v_call: TRBV19; j_call: TRBJ2-5; cdr3_aa: CASSLRTVETQYF
v_call: TRBV19; j_call: TRBJ2-7; cdr3_aa: CASSASDPSYEQYF
v_call: TRBV4-1; j_call: TRBJ2-1; cdr3_aa: CASSQDPAGDYNEQFF
v_call: TRBV9; j_call: TRBJ1-2; cdr3_aa: CASSVWVSDYGYTF
v_call: TRBV4-3; j_call: TRBJ2-4; cdr3_aa: CASSQIQGTKNIQYF
v_call: TRBV7-6; j_call: TRBJ2-1; cdr3_aa: CASSLAFGEIYEQFF
v_call: TRBV7-9; j_call: TRBJ2-5; cdr3_aa: CASRSAGQETQYF
v_call: TRBV5-4; j_call: TRBJ1-1; cdr3_aa: CASSPPQSDTEAFF